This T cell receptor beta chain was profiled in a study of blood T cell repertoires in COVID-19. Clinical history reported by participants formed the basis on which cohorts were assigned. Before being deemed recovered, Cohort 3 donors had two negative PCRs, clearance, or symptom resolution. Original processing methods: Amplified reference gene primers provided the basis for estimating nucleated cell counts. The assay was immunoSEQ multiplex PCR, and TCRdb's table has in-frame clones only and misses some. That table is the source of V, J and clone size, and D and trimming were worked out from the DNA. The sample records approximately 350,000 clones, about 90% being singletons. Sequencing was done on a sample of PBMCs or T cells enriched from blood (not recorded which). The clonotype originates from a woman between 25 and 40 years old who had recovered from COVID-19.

CDR3 in amino acids: CASSQEWGASFGELFF. The CDR3 DNA is TGTGCCAGCAGCCAAGAGTGGGGCGCTTCCTTCGGGGAGCTGTTTTTT. The chain links TRBV4-2 to TRBJ2-2, with TRBD1 as a possible D gene (5 bases). The CDR3 extends over 16 amino acids. Trimming removed 0 bases at V and 7 bases at J, with 15 bases between. Germline assignment: CDR1 LGHNA and CDR2 YNFKEQ.